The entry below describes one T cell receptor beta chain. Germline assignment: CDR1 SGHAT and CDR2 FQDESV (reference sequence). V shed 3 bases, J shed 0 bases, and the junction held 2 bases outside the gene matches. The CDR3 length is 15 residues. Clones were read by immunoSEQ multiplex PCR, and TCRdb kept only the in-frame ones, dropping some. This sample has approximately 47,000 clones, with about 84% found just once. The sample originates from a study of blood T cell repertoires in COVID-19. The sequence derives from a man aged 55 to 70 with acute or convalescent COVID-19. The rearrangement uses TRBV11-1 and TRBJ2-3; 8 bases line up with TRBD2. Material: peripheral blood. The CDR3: CASSFTGGSTDTQYF. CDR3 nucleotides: TGTGCCAGCAGCTTCACGGGGGGGAGCACAGATACGCAGTATTTT. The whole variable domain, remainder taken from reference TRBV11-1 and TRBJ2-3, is EAEVAQSPRYKITEKSQAVAFWCDPISGHATLYWYRQILGQGPELLVQFQDESVVDDSQLPKDRFSAERLKGVDSTLKIQPAELGDSAMYLCASSFTGGSTDTQYFGPGTRLTVL.